Given below is one T cell receptor (beta chain) in context. Its antigen is not known. Different DNA sequences within this sample yield the same CDR3. Regarding treatment: roughly 20 received Ad26.COV2.S at low or high dose, single or two shots; several received placebo; per-sample allocation not given. Sampling took place 63 days after the first vaccine or placebo injection. The record originates from a study of Ad26.COV2.S vaccination and SARS-CoV-2 variants. Study summary: Donor got 5x10^10 or 1x10^11 viral particles of Ad26.COV2.S.

Study-wide points: Spike-specific TCR breadth was greater after Ad26.COV2.S than placebo.

The ends were cut back, 4 bases at V and 0 bases at J, with 5 bases in the middle. Germline loops: CDR1 LNHDA, CDR2 SQIVND (reference sequence). The CDR3 has 13 residues. Libraries were prepared by immunoSEQ multiplex PCR; TCRdb keeps only in-frame clonotypes and omits some of them. The sample shows approximately 410,000 clones, approximately 90% of them seen only once. This rearrangement joins TRBV19 to TRBJ2-3, with unresolved D. The clonotype comes from a person between 18 and 60 years old who received the Ad26.COV2.S COVID-19 vaccine or a placebo. The source material was peripheral blood, sampled in a trial of Ad26.COV2.S vaccine versus placebo. CDR3 sequence reads: CASSKASTDTQYF. CDR3 bases: TGTGCCAGTAGTAAGGCTAGCACAGATACGCAGTATTTT.